These 11 T cell receptor beta chains were sequenced from one sample in a study of early T cells in non-severe SARS-CoV-2 infection. One entry per CDR3 protein, called by TCRdb with MiXCR from the 5' RACE reads. This table has about 25,000 distinct CDR3 sequences, about 4% appearing once. Input material: whole blood. These receptor sequences come from an adult who was a healthcare worker with PCR-confirmed SARS-CoV-2 infection or an uninfected control (not recorded which).

This clonotype has a count of ten or more. This chain connects TRBV30 to TRBJ1-5; D perhaps matches TRBD1 (5 bases). CDR3 length equals 15 residues. V lost 3 bases and J lost 5, with 17 bases in between. Germline values: CDR1 GTSNPN, CDR2 SVGIG (reference sequence). The CDR3 region is CAWSRVGGSDQPQHF. The CDR3 bases are TGTGCCTGGAGCAGAGTGGGGGGGAGCGATCAGCCCCAGCATTTT. Full variable domain (outside the CDR3, taken from reference TRBV30 and TRBJ1-5): SQTIHQWPATLVQPVGSPLSLECTVEGTSNPNLYWYRQAAGRGLQLLFYSVGIGQISSEVPQNLSASRPQDRQFILSSKKLLLSDSGFYLCAWSRVGGSDQPQHFGDGTRLSIL.

This clonotype showed up many times. V is TRBV7-2 and J is TRBJ2-2, with D possibly TRBD2 on 6 matching bases. Germline V gene data show CDR1 as SGHTA and CDR2 as FQGNSA. The CDR3 contains 15 residues. Trimming cost V 3 bases and J 5 bases, with 13 bases left between them. CDR3 in amino acids: CASSFLPGETGELFF. The DNA for the CDR3 is TGTGCCAGCAGCTTCCTTCCGGGAGAGACCGGGGAGCTGTTTTTT. Full variable domain (remainder filled in from reference TRBV7-2 and TRBJ2-2): GAGVSQSPSNKVTEKGKDVELRCDPISGHTALYWYRQSLGQGLEFLIYFQGNSAPDKSGLPSDRFSAERTGGSVSTLTIQRTQQEDSAVYLCASSFLPGETGELFFGEGSRLTVL.

This chain links TRBV10-3 with TRBJ2-7, with 8 bases identical to TRBD1. Germline V lookup: CDR1 ENHRY, CDR2 SYGVKD. The CDR3 consists of 13 residues. J lost 5 bases, V lost 3 bases, and 3 bases had no gene match. The CDR3 is CAISDTDRDEQYF. The CDR3 DNA reads as TGTGCCATCAGTGATACGGACAGGGACGAGCAGTACTTC.

V gene TRBV27 combines with J gene TRBJ1-1; D perhaps matches TRBD1 (5 bases). CDR3 size: 15 residues. CDR1 and CDR2 (germline): MNHEY, SMNVEV (reference sequence). Trimming stripped 5 bases from V and 1 base from J, with 14 bases between. The CDR3 DNA reads as TGTGCCAGCAGTCCCTCGTGGGGCTGGAACACTGAAGCTTTCTTT. Amino acid sequence: CASSPSWGWNTEAFF.

The rearrangement joins TRBV7-8 to TRBJ2-3, with 8 bases that match TRBD2. CDR3 length equals 18 residues. Unmatched junction bases numbered 8, after V lost 0 bases and J lost 0 bases. CDR1 is SGHVS, CDR2 FQNEAQ, per germline. The CDR3 loop is CASSLATGGISSTDTQYF. DNA of the CDR3: TGTGCCAGCAGCTTAGCGACGGGAGGGATCTCTAGCACAGATACGCAGTATTTT.

This clonotype has a handful of counts. The chain joins TRBV28 to TRBJ2-7; 11 bases line up with TRBD2. The trim removed 10 bases at V and 0 bases at J, leaving 8 bases unmatched. CDR1 and CDR2 from the germline V gene are MDHEN and SYDVKM. The CDR3 totals 15 residues. CDR3: CATQTSGASSYEQYF. The DNA of the CDR3 is TGTGCCACTCAGACTAGCGGGGCCAGCTCCTACGAGCAGTACTTC. Full variable domain (outside the CDR3, taken from reference TRBV28 and TRBJ2-7): DVKVTQSSRYLVKRTGEKVFLECVQDMDHENMFWYRQDPGLGLRLIYFSYDVKMKEKGDIPEGYSVSREKKERFSLILESASTNQTSMYLCATQTSGASSYEQYFGPGTRLTVT.

The V call is TRBV29-1, the J call TRBJ2-7, with TRBD1 identical over 11 bases. CDR1 and CDR2 from the germline V gene are SQVTM and ANQGSEA. V shed 6 bases and J 7 bases; nucleotides not matched to a gene: 8. CDR3 length equals 13 residues. CDR3 sequence reads: CSVLRTGGREQYF. Here the CDR3 DNA reads TGCAGCGTATTAAGGACAGGGGGCCGGGAGCAGTACTTC.

This clonotype has a count of ten or more. This chain links TRBV9 with TRBJ1-2, with D perhaps TRBD1 (6 bases). V lost 4 bases, J lost 4 bases, and 20 bases lay in between. Germline-derived CDR1 and CDR2 are SGDLS and YYNGEE. This CDR3 is 16 amino acids long. CDR3 sequence: CASSPQGGTQRYGYTF. CDR3 DNA: TGTGCCAGCAGCCCACAAGGCGGGACACAACGCTATGGCTACACCTTC.

In this sample, this clonotype turned up many times. This rearrangement joins TRBV28 to TRBJ2-3; the D gene is possibly TRBD2 (6 bases). V was trimmed by 9 bases and J by 13 bases, leaving 17 bases between them. Germline V lookup: CDR1 MDHEN, CDR2 SYDVKM. The CDR3 has 11 residues. DNA for the CDR3: TGTGCCAGTAGACTAGGGCTGGAGGAGTATTTT. Encoded protein: CASRLGLEEYF. Complete variable domain (other parts from reference TRBV28 and TRBJ2-3): DVKVTQSSRYLVKRTGEKVFLECVQDMDHENMFWYRQDPGLGLRLIYFSYDVKMKEKGDIPEGYSVSREKKERFSLILESASTNQTSMYLCASRLGLEEYFGPGTRLTVL.

This clonotype appeared many times. The genes are TRBV9 and TRBJ2-3; the D call may be TRBD1 or TRBD2 (6 bases each). Trimming removed 4 bases at V and 3 bases at J, with 18 bases between. CDR1 is SGDLS, CDR2 YYNGEE, per germline. This CDR3 spans 16 amino acids. DNA of the CDR3: TGTGCCAGCAGCACTCGACTAGGGGGTTTGACAGATACGCAGTATTTT. As protein: CASSTRLGGLTDTQYF.

This clonotype was seen ten or more times. This chain joins TRBV4-3 and TRBJ2-1; no clear D. The length of the CDR3 is 18 residues. Germline CDR1 is LGHNA and CDR2 is YSLEER. Trimming stripped 1 base from V and 3 bases from J, with 19 bases between. The CDR3 reads CASSQGGLSHPDYNEQFF. CDR3 sequence (DNA): TGCGCCAGCAGCCAAGGTGGCTTATCCCACCCTGACTACAATGAGCAGTTCTTC.